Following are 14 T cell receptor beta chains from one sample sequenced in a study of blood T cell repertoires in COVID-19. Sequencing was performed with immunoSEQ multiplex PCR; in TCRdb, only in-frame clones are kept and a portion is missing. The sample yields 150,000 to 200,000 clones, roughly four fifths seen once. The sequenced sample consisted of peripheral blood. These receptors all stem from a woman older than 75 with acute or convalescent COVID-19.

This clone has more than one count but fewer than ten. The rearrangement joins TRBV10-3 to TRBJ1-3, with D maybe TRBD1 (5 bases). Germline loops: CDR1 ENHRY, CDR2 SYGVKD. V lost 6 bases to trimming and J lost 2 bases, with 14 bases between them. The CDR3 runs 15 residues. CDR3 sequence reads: CAIRPRADPGNTIYF. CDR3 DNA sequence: TGTGCCATCAGACCCAGGGCGGACCCTGGAAACACCATATATTTT.

The chain's CDR3 is CASSASSGGYEQYF. The CDR3 region has the DNA TGTGCCAGCAGTGCCTCTAGCGGGGGATACGAGCAGTACTTC. The gene calls are TRBV27 and TRBJ2-7, with 10 bases fitting TRBD2. Germline trimming cut 5 bases from V and 4 bases from J; bases unmatched to any gene: 5. Germline CDR1 is MNHEY and CDR2 is SMNVEV (reference sequence). CDR3 length: 14 residues.

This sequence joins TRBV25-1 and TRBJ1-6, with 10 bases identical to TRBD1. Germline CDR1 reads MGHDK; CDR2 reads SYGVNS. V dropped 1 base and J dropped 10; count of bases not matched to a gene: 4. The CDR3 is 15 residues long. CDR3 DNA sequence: TGTGCCAGCAGTGAATTTGACAGGGGGCTCTCACCCCTCCACTTT. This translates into CASSEFDRGLSPLHF. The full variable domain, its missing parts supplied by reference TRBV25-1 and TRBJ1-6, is EADIYQTPRYLVIGTGKKITLECSQTMGHDKMYWYQQDPGMELHLIHYSYGVNSTEKGDLSSESTVSRIRTEHFPLTLESARPSHTSQYLCASSEFDRGLSPLHFGNGTRLTVT.

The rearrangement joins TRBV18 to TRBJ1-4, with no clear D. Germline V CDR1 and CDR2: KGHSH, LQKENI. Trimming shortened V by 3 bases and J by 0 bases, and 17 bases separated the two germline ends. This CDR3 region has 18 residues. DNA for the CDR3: TGTGCCAGCTCACCCGTGGCGGTGAGACGTGCAACTAATGAAAAACTGTTTTTT. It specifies CASSPVAVRRATNEKLFF. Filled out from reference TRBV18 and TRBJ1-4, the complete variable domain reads NAGVMQNPRHLVRRRGQEARLRCSPMKGHSHVYWYRQLPEEGLKFMVYLQKENIIDESGMPKERFSAEFPKEGPSILRIQQVVRGDSAAYFCASSPVAVRRATNEKLFFGSGTQLSVL.

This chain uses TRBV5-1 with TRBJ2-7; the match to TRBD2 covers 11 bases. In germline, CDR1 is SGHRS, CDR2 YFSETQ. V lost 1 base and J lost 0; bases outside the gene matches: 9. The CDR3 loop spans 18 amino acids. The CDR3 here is CASSLLLAGVQSSYEQYF. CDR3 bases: TGCGCCAGCAGCTTGTTACTAGCGGGGGTTCAAAGCTCCTACGAGCAGTACTTC.

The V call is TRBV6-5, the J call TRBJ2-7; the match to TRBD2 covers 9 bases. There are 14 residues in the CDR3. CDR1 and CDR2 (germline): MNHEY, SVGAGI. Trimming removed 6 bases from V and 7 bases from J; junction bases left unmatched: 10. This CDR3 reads CASSPSGGRAEQYF. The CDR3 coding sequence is TGTGCCAGCAGCCCGAGCGGGGGGCGTGCTGAGCAGTACTTC.

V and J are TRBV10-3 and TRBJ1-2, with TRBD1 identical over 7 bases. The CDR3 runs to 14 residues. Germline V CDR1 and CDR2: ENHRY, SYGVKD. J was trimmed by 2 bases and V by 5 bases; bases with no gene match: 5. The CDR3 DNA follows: TGTGCCATCAGTAGGACAGGCGGAAACTATGGCTACACCTTC. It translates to CAISRTGGNYGYTF.

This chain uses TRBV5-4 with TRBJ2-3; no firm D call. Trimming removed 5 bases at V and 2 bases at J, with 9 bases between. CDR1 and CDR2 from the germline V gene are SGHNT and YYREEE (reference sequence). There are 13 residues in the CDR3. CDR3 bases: TGTGCCAGCAGTTTCCGAGACACAGATACGCAGTATTTT. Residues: CASSFRDTDTQYF.

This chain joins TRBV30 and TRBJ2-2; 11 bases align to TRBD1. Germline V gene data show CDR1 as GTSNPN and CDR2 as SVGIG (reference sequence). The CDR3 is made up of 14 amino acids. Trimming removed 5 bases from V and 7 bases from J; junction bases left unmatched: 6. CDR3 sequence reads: CAWSGQGAIGELFF. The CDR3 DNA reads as TGTGCCTGGTCCGGACAGGGGGCGATCGGGGAGCTGTTTTTT.

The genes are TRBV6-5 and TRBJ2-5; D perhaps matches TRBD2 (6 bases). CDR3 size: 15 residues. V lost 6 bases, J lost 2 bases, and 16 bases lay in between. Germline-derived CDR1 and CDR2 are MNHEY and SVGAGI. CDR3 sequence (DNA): TGTGCCAGCAGGACCTACGGGAGTGGTCAAGAGACCCAGTACTTC. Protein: CASRTYGSGQETQYF.

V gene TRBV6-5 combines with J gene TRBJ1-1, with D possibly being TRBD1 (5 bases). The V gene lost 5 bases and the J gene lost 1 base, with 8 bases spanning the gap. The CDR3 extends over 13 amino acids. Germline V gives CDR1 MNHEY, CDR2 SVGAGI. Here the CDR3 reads CASSQTANTEAFF. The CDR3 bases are TGTGCCAGCAGTCAGACAGCGAACACTGAAGCTTTCTTT.

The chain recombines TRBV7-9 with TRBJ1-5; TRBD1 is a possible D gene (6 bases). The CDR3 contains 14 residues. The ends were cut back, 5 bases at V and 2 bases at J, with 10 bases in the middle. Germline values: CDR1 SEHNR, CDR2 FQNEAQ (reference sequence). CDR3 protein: CASSLAGGNQPQHF. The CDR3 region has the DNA TGTGCCAGCAGCCTCGCAGGGGGCAATCAGCCCCAGCATTTT.

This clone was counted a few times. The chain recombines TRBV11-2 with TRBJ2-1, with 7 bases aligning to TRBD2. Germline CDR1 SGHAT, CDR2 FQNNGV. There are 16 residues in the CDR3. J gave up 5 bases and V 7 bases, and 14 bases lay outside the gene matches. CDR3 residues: CASTKLMWEGHNEQFF. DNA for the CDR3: TGTGCCAGCACCAAGTTGATGTGGGAGGGCCACAATGAGCAGTTCTTC.

This CDR3 is CSGGQGAAETQYF. Here the CDR3 DNA reads TGCAGCGGGGGACAGGGGGCGGCAGAGACCCAGTACTTC. The V call is TRBV29-1, the J call TRBJ2-5, with 12 bases fitting TRBD1. CDR1 and CDR2 from the germline V gene are SQVTM and ANQGSEA. This CDR3 region has 13 residues. V was clipped by 7 bases and J by 4 bases; unmatched bases: 4.